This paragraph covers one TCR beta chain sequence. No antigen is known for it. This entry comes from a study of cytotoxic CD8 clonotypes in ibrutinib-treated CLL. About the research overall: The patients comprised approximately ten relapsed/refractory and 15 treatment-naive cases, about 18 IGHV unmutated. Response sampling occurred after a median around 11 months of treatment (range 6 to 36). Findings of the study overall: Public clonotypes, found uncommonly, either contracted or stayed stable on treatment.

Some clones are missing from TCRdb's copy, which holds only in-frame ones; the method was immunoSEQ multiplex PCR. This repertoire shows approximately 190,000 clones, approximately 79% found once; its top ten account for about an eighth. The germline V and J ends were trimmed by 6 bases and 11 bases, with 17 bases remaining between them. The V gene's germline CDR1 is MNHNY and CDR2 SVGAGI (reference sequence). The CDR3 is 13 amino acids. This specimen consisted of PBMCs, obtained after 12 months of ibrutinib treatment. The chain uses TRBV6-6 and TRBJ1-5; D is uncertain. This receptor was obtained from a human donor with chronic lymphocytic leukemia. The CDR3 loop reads CASRRESSVAQHF. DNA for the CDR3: TGTGCCAGCAGACGGGAGAGCTCAGTGGCCCAGCATTTT.